This TCR beta chain came from a study of PD-1 blockade in classical Hodgkin lymphoma. Clones were read by immunoSEQ multiplex PCR, and TCRdb kept only the in-frame ones, dropping some. This sample has 15,000 to 20,000 clones, with about four fifths found just once. The time point: cycle 4 day 1 (C4D1), after more than five weeks of nivolumab. Every patient experienced relapse after autologous stem cell transplantation, and brentuximab vedotin exposure varied. This CDR3 has 14 residues. V shed 4 bases, J shed 7 bases, and the junction held 4 bases outside the gene matches. Germline-derived CDR1 and CDR2 are SEHNR and FQNEAQ (reference sequence).

This rearrangement joins TRBV7-9 to TRBJ1-6, with 7 bases matching TRBD1. Sequenced here: peripheral blood mononuclear cells (PBMCs), sampled before the fourth cycle of nivolumab. The TCR was taken from a human donor with classical Hodgkin lymphoma. CDR3 nucleotide sequence: TGTGCCAGCAGCTCCGGGACAGAGAATTCACCCCTCCACTTT. It is translated as CASSSGTENSPLHF.